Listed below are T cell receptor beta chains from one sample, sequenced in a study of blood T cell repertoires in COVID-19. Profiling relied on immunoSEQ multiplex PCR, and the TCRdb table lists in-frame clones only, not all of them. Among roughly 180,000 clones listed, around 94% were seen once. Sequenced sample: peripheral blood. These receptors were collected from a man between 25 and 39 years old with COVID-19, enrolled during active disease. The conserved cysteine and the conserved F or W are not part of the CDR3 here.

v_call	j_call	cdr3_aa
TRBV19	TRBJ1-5	ASTTPGTGGQPQH
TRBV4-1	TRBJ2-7	ASSQGDGGLYEQY
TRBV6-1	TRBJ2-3	ASSDGGRGADTQY
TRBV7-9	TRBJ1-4	ASSSGTANEKLF
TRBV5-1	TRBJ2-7	ASSLEQGAREQY
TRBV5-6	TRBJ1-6	ASSLGGRGLNSPLH
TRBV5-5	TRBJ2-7	ASSRGGGQAYEQY
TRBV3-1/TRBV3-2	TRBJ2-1	AGSPTSASYNEQF
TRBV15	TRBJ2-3	ATSRRTSGTDTQY
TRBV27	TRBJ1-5	ASTPGPGNQPQH
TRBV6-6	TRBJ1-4	ASSYDRAGWEKLF
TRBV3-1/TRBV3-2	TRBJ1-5	ASSQATGNSPQH
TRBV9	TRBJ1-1	ASSVATGSHEAF
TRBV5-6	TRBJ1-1	ASSLQAGTEAF
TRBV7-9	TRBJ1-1	ASSLGTSNTEAF
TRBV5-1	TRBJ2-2	ASSSGTLTSGGSGELF
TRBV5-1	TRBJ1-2	ASSLAVQGVSGYT
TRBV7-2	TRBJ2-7	ASKPRGAGFEQY
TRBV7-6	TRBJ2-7	ASSPLQRGNYEQY
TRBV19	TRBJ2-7	ASSISSGGGYEQY
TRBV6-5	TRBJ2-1	ASRSQGVGEQF
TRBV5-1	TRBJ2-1	ASSLTGTPLGDEQF
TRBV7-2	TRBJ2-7	ASSSRTGASYEQY
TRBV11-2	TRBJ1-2	ASSLGQGDDSGGYT
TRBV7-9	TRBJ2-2	ASSSPGTNTGELF
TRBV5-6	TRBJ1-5	ASSRGTGTFNGQPQH
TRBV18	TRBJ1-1	ASSLIQGADGF
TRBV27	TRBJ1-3	ASSPRGLHTIY
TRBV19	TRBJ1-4	ASSPGQASNEKLF
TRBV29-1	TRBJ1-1	SVEQGGIGTEAF
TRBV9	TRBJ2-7	ASSAGQVYEQY
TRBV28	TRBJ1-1	ASRPTAQNTEAF
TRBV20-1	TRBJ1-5	SASPGQGNQPQH
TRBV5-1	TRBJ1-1	ASSLIGLNTEAF
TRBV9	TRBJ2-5	ASSRWTSPETQY
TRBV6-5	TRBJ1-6	ASSYNRDSNSPLH
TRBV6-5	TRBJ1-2	ASSYTGEGSPYGYT
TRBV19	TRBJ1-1	ASSIGGGNTEAF
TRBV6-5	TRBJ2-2	ASSTGGNTGELF
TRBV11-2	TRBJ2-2	ASSLDRAIGGELF
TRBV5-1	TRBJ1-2	ASSLGTGGAYGYT
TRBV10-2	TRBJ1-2	ASSDAGTVS